The clone carrying this T cell receptor (beta chain) was picked up a small number of times. Its target is unknown. The CDR3 length is 12 residues. The V gene lost 3 bases and the J gene lost 3 bases, with 6 bases spanning the gap. Per germline, CDR1 MGHDK and CDR2 SYGVNS. These data are taken from a study of shared clonotypes between healthy human individuals. Study results and caveats: Generally, estimated richness proved larger in naive subsets than it did in memory subsets.

TCRdb's copy holds only in-frame clones and misses some; the assay was immunoSEQ multiplex PCR. There are approximately 110,000 clones in the sample; about 66% occur only once, and almost 25% lies in the top ten. The sequencing input was memory CD8+ T cells sorted from blood. As for subset: CD45RO+ cells pooled with CCR7-negative TemRA cells. The J gene is TRBJ2-7, the V gene TRBV25-1; D is uncertain. This sequence was found in a woman aged 30 to 39 in good health. In DNA form, the CDR3 reads TGTGCCAGCAGTGATTACGGCTACGAGCAGTACTTC. Protein: CASSDYGYEQYF.